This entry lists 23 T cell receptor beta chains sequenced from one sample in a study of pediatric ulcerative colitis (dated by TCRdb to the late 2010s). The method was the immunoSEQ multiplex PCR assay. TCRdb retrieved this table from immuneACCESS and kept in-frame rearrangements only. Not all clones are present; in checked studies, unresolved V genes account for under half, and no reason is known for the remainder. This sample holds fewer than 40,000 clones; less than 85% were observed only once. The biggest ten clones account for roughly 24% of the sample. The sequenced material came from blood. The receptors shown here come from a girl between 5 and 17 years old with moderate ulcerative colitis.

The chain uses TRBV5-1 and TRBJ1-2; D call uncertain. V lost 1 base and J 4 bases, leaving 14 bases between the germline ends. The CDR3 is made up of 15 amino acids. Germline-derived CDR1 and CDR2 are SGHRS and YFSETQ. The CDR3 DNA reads TGCGCCAGCAGCTTGTTTAGTACCGAGATCTATGGCTACACCTTC. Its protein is CASSLFSTEIYGYTF.

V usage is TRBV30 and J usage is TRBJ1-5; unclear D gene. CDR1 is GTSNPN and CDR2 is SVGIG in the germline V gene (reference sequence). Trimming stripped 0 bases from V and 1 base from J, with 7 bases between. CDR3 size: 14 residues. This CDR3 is CAWSVATSNQPQHF. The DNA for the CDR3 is TGTGCCTGGAGTGTAGCGACAAGCAATCAGCCCCAGCATTTT.

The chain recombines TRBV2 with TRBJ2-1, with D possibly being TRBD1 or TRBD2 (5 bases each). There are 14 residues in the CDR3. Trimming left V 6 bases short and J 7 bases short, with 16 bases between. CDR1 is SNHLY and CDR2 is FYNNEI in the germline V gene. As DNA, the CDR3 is TGTGCCAGCAGATGGACCGGGGACGAAAATGAGCAGTTCTTC. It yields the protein CASRWTGDENEQFF.

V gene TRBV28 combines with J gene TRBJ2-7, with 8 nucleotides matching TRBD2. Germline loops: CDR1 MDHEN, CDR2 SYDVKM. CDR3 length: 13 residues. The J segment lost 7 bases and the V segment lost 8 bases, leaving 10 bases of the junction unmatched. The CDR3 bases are TGTGCCAGCGGTGACGGGAGGGCTTCTGAGCAGTACTTC. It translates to CASGDGRASEQYF.

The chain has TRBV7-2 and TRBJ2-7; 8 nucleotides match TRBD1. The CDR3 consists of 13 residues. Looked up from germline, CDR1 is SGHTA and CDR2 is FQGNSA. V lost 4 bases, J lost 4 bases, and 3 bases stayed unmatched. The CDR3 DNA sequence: TGTGCCAGCAGCTCCCGGACAGGGTACGAGCAGTACTTC. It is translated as CASSSRTGYEQYF.

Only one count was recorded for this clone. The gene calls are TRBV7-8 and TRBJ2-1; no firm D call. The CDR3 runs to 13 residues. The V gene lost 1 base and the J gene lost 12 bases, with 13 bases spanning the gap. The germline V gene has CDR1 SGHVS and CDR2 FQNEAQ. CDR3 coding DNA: TGTGCCAGCAGCTTAGAGTTGGCCCCAGTGCAGTTCTTC. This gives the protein CASSLELAPVQFF. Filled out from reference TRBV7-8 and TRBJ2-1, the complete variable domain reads GAGVSQSPRYKVAKRGQDVALRCDPISGHVSLFWYQQALGQGPEFLTYFQNEAQLDKSGLPSDRFFAERPEGSVSTLKIQRTQQEDSAVYLCASSLELAPVQFFGPGTRLTVL.

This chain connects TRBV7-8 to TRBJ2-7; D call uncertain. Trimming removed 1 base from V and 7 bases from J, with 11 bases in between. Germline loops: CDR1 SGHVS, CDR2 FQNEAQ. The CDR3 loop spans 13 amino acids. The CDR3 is CASSLDPRGEQYF. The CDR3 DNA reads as TGTGCCAGCAGCTTAGACCCCCGTGGGGAGCAGTACTTC. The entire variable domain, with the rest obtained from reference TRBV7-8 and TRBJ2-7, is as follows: GAGVSQSPRYKVAKRGQDVALRCDPISGHVSLFWYQQALGQGPEFLTYFQNEAQLDKSGLPSDRFFAERPEGSVSTLKIQRTQQEDSAVYLCASSLDPRGEQYFGPGTRLTVT.

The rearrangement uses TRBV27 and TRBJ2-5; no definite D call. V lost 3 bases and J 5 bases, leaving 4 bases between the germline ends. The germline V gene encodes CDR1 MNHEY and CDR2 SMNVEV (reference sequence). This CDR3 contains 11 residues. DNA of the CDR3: TGTGCCAGCAGTTTCGCCGAGACCCAGTACTTC. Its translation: CASSFAETQYF.

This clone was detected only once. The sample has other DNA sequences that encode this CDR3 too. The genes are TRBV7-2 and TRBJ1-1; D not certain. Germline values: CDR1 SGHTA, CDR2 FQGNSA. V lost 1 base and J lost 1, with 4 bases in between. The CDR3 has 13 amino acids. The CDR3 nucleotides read TGTGCCAGCAGCTTAGAGGCGAACACTGAAGCTTTCTTT. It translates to CASSLEANTEAFF.

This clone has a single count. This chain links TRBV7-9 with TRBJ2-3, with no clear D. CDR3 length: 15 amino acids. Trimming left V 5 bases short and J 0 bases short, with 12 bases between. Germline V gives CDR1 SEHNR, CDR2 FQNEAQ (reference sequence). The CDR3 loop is CASSPRVGSTDTQYF. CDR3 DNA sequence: TGTGCCAGCAGCCCGAGAGTGGGGAGCACAGATACGCAGTATTTT.

The CDR3 loop reads CASSVSPYNEQFF. The CDR3 DNA is TGTGCCAGCAGCGTGTCCCCCTACAATGAGCAGTTCTTC. The chain carries TRBV9 and TRBJ2-1, with no clear D. Germline V gives CDR1 SGDLS, CDR2 YYNGEE. The CDR3 consists of 13 residues. V lost 2 bases and J 2 bases, leaving 5 bases between the germline ends.

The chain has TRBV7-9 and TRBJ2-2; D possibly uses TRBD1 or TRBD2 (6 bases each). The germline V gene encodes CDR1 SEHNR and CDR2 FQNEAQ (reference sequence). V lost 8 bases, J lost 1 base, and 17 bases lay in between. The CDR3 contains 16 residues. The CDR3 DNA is TGTGCCAGCTTTGGGGGGCCGGGACGGAACACCGGGGAGCTGTTTTTT. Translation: CASFGGPGRNTGELFF.

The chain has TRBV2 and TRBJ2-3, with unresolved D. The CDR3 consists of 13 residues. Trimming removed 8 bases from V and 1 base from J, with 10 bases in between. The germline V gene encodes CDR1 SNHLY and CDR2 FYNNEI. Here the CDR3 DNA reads TGTGCCAGCCGGTTTTCTGGCACAGATACGCAGTATTTT. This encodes CASRFSGTDTQYF. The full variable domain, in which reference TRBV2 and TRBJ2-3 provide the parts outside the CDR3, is EPEVTQTPSHQVTQMGQEVILRCVPISNHLYFYWYRQILGQKVEFLVSFYNNEISEKSEIFDDQFSVERPDGSNFTLKIRSTKLEDSAMYFCASRFSGTDTQYFGPGTRLTVL.

CDR3 sequence (DNA): TGCGCCAGCAGCTTTGAAGAGGGGGCATACGAGCAGTACTTC. Amino acid sequence: CASSFEEGAYEQYF. This chain connects TRBV5-1 to TRBJ2-7, with 7 bases matching TRBD1. CDR3 length: 14 residues. Germline loops: CDR1 SGHRS, CDR2 YFSETQ. The J segment lost 4 bases and the V segment lost 2 bases, leaving 6 bases of the junction unmatched.

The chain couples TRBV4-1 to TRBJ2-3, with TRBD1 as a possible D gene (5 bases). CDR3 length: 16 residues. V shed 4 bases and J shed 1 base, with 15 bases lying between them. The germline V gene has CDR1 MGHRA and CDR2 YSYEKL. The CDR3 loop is CASSLRTTQGTDTQYF. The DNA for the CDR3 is TGCGCCAGCAGCCTCAGGACGACACAGGGCACAGATACGCAGTATTTT.

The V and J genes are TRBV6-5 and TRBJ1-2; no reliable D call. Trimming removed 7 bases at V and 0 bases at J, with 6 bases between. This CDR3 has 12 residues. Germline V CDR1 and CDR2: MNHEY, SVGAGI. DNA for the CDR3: TGTGCCAGCACCGACCCTAACTATGGCTACACCTTC. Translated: CASTDPNYGYTF.

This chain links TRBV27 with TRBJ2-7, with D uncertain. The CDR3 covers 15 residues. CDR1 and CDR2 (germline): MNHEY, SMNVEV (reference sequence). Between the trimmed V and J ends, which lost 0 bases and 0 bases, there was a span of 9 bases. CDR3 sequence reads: CASSLSGSSSYEQYF. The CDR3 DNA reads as TGTGCCAGCAGTTTATCGGGGTCGAGCTCCTACGAGCAGTACTTC.

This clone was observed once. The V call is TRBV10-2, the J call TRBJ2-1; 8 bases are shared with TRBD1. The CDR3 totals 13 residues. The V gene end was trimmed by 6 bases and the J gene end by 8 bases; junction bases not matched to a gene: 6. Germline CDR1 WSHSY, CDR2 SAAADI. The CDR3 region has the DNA TGCGCCAGCAGGCAGGGGGCGCGCGATGAGCAGTTCTTC. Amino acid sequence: CASRQGARDEQFF.

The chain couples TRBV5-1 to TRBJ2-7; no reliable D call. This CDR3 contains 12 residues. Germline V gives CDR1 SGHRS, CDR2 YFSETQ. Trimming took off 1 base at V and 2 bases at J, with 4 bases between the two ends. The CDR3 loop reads CASSLPTYEQYF. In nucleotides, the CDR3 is TGCGCCAGCAGCTTGCCCACCTACGAGCAGTACTTC. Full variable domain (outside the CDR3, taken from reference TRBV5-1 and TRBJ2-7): KAGVTQTPRYLIKTRGQQVTLSCSPISGHRSVSWYQQTPGQGLQFLFEYFSETQRNKGNFPGRFSGRQFSNSRSEMNVSTLELGDSALYLCASSLPTYEQYFGPGTRLTVT.

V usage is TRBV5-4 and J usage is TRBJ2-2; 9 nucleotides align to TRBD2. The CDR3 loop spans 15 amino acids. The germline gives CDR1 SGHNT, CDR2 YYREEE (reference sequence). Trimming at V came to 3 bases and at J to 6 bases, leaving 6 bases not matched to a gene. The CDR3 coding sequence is TGTGCCAGCAGCTGGGGCGGGAGGGCCTCCGGGGAGCTGTTTTTT. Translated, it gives CASSWGGRASGELFF.

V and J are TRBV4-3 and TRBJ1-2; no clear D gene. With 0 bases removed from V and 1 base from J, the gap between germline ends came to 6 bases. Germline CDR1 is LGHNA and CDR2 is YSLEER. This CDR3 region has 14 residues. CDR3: CASSQDMNNYGYTF. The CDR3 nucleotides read TGCGCCAGCAGCCAAGACATGAATAACTATGGCTACACCTTC.

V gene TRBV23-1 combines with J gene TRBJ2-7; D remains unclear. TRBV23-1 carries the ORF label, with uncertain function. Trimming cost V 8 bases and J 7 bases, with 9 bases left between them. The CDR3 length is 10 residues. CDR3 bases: TGCGCCAGCGAACGGTGGGAGCAGTACTTC. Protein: CASERWEQYF.

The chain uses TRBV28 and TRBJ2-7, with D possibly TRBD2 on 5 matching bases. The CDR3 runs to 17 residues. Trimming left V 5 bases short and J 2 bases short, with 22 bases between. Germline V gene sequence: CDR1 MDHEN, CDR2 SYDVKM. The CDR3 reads CASSPPPGRIGAYEQYF. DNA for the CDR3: TGTGCCAGCAGTCCACCCCCCGGCCGGATCGGGGCCTACGAGCAGTACTTC.